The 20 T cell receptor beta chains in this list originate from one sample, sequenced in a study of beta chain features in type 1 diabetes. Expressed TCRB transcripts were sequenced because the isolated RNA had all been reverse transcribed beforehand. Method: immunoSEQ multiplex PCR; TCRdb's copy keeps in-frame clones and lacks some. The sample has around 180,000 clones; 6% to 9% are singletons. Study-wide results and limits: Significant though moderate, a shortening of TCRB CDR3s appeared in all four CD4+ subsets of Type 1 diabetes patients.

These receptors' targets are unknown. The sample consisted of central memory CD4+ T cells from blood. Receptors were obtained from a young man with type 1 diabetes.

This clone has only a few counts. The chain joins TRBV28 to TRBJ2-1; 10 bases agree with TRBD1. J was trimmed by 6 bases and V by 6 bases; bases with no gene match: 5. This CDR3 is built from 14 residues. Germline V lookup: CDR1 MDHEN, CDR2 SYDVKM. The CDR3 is CASRTGGPSNEQFF. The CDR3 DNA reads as TGTGCCAGCAGGACAGGGGGCCCCTCCAATGAGCAGTTCTTC.

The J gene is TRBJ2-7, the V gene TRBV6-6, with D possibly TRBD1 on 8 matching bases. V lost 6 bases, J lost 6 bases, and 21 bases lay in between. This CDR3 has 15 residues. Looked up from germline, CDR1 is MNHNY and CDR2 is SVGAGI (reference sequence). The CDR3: CASSQTGGAGVEQYF. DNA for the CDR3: TGTGCCAGCAGCCAAACAGGGGGGGCGGGAGTCGAGCAGTACTTC.

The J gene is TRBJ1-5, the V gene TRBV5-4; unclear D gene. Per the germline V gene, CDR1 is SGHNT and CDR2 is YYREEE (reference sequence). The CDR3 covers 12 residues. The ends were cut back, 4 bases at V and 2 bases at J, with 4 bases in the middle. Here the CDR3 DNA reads TGTGCCAGCAGCCTCGGCAATCAGCCCCAGCATTTT. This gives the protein CASSLGNQPQHF.

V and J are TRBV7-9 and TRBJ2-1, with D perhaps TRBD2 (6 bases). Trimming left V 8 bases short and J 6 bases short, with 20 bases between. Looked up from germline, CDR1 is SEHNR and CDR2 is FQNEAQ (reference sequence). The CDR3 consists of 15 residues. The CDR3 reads CASLLGGSDVNEQFF. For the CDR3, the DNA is TGTGCCAGCCTCCTTGGGGGGAGTGATGTCAATGAGCAGTTCTTC. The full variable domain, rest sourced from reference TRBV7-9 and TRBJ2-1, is DTGVSQNPRHKITKRGQNVTFRCDPISEHNRLYWYRQTLGQGPEFLTYFQNEAQLEKSRLLSDRFSAERPKGSFSTLEIQRTEQGDSAMYLCASLLGGSDVNEQFFGPGTRLTVL.

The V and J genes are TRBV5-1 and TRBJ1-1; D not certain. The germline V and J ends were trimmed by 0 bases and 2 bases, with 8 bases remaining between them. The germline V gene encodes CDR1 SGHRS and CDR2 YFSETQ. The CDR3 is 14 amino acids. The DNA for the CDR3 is TGCGCCAGCAGCTTGGGGTCAGGAAACACTGAAGCTTTCTTT. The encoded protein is CASSLGSGNTEAFF. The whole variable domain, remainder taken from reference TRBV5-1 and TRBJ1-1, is KAGVTQTPRYLIKTRGQQVTLSCSPISGHRSVSWYQQTPGQGLQFLFEYFSETQRNKGNFPGRFSGRQFSNSRSEMNVSTLELGDSALYLCASSLGSGNTEAFFGQGTRLTVV.

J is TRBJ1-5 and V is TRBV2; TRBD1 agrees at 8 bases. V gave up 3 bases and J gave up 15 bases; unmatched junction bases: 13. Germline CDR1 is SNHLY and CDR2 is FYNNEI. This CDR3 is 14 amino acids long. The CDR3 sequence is CASSEGTGGLVMHF. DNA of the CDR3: TGTGCCAGCAGTGAGGGGACAGGCGGCCTTGTTATGCATTTT.

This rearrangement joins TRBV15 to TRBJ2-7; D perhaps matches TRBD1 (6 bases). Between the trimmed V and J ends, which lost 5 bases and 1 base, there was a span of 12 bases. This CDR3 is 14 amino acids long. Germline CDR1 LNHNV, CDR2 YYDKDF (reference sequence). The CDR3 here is CATSVGTPSYEQYF. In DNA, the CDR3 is TGTGCCACCAGCGTCGGGACACCATCCTACGAGCAGTACTTC.

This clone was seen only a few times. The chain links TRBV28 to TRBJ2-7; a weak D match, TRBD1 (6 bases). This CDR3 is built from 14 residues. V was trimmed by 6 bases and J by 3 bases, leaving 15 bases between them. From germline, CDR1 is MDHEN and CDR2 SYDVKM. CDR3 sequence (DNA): TGTGCCAGCAGAACCTCCGGGACAAGCTACGAGCAGTACTTC. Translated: CASRTSGTSYEQYF.

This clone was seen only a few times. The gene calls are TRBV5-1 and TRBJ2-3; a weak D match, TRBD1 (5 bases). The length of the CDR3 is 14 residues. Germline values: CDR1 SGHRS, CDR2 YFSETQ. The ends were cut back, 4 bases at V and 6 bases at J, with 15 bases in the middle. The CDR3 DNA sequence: TGCGCCAGCAGCGGTACCTTCAGGGCGGATACGCAGTATTTT. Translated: CASSGTFRADTQYF.

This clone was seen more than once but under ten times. CDR3 in DNA: TGTGCCAGCAGCCAAAGGACCCGGCGGGGGGAACTGTTTTTT. Amino acids: CASSQRTRRGELFF. The genes are TRBV7-2 and TRBJ1-4; weak D call: TRBD1 (5 bases). V shed 5 bases and J shed 12 bases, with 19 bases lying between them. This CDR3 region has 14 residues. The germline V gene encodes CDR1 SGHTA and CDR2 FQGNSA.

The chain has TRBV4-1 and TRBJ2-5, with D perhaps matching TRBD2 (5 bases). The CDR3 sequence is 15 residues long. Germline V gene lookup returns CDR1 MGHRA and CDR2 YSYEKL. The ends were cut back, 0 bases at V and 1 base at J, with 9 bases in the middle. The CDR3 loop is CASSQEYRGQETQYF. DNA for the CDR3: TGCGCCAGCAGCCAAGAATATCGGGGCCAAGAGACCCAGTACTTC.

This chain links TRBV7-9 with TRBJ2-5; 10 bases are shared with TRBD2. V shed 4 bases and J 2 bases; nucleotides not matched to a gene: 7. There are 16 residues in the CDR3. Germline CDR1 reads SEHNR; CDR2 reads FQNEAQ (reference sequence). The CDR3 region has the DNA TGTGCCAGCAGCTCGAGCGGGAGGGCTACTCAAGAGACCCAGTACTTC. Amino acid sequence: CASSSSGRATQETQYF.

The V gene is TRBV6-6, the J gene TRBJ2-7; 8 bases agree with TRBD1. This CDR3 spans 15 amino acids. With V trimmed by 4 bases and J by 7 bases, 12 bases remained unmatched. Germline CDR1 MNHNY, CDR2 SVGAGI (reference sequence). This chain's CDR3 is CASSFSQGAVGEQYF. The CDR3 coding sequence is TGTGCCAGCAGTTTTTCCCAGGGGGCGGTAGGGGAGCAGTACTTC.

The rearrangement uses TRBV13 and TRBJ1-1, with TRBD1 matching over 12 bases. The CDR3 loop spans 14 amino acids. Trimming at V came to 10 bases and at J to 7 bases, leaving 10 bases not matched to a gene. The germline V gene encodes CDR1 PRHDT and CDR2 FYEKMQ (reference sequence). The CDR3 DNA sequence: TGTGCCACCCGCTCCGGGACAGGGGGCATTGAAGCTTTCTTT. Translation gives CATRSGTGGIEAFF.

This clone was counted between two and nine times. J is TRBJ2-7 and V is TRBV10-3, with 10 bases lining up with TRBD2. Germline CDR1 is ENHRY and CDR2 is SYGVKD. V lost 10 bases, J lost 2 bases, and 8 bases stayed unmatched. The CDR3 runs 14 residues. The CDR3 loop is CATTAGTSAYEQYF. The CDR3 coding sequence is TGTGCCACGACGGCCGGGACTAGCGCCTACGAGCAGTACTTC.

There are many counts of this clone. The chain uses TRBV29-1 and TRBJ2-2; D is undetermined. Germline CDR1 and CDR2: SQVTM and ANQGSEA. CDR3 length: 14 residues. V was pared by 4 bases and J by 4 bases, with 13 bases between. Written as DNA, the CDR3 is TGCAGCGTTGTAGGTAGCTCAAGCACCGGGGAGCTGTTTTTT. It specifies CSVVGSSSTGELFF.

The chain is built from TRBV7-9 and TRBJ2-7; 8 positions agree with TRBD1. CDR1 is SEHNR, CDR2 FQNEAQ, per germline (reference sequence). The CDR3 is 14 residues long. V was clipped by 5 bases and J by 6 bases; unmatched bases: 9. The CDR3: CASSERAGGGEQYF. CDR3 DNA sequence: TGTGCCAGCAGCGAACGGGCAGGGGGCGGCGAGCAGTACTTC. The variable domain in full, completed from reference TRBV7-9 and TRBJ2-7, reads DTGVSQNPRHKITKRGQNVTFRCDPISEHNRLYWYRQTLGQGPEFLTYFQNEAQLEKSRLLSDRFSAERPKGSFSTLEIQRTEQGDSAMYLCASSERAGGGEQYFGPGTRLTVT.

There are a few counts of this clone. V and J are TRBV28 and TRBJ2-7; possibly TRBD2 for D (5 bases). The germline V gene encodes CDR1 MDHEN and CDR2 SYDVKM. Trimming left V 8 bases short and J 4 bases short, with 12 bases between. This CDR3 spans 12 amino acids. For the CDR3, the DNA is TGTGCCAGCGGACTTTACGGGTACGAGCAGTACTTC. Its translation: CASGLYGYEQYF.

The CDR3 loop reads CASSQDLLNLQETQYF. The CDR3 DNA sequence: TGCGCCAGCAGCCAAGATCTCCTAAACCTCCAAGAGACCCAGTACTTC. The rearrangement uses TRBV4-3 and TRBJ2-5; no clear D. Germline V gene data show CDR1 as LGHNA and CDR2 as YSLEER. Trimming stripped 0 bases from V and 1 base from J, with 12 bases between. CDR3 size: 16 residues.

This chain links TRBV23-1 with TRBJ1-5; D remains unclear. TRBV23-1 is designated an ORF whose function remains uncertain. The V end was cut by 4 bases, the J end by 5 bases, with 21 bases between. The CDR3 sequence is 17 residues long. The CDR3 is CASSPNERMGGHQPQHF. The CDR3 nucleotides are TGCGCCAGCAGTCCCAACGAACGGATGGGAGGCCATCAGCCCCAGCATTTT.